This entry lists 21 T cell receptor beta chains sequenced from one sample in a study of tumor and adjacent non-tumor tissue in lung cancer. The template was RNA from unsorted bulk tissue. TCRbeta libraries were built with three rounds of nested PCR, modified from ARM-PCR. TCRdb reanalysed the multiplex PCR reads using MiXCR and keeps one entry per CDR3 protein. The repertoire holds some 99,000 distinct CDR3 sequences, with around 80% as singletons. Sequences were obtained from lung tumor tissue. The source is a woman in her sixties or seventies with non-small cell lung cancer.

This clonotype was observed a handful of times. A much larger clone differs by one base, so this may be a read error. CDR3: CASNARGLAGGTNTGELFF. Here the CDR3 DNA reads TGTGCCAGCAACGCTCGGGGACTAGCGGGGGGTACGAACACCGGGGAGCTGTTTTTT. The chain carries TRBV11-3 and TRBJ2-2; 15 bases are a match to TRBD2. V shed 7 bases and J 0 bases; nucleotides not matched to a gene: 9. This CDR3 region has 19 residues. Per the germline V gene, CDR1 is SGHNT and CDR2 is YENEEA.

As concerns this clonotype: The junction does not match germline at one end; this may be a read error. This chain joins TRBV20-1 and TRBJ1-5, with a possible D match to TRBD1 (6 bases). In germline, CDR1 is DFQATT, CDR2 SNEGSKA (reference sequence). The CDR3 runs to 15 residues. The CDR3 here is CSTRDQTQGHQPQLF. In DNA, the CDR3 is TGCAGTACTAGAGATCAGACCCAGGGGCATCAGCCCCAGCTTTTT.

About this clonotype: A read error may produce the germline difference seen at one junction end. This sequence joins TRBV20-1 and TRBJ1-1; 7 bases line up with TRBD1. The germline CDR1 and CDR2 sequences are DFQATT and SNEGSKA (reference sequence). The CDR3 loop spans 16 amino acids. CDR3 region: CSVREATGISGIEAFF. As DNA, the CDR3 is TGCAGTGTTAGAGAGGCGACAGGGATTTCTGGGATTGAAGCTTTCTTT.

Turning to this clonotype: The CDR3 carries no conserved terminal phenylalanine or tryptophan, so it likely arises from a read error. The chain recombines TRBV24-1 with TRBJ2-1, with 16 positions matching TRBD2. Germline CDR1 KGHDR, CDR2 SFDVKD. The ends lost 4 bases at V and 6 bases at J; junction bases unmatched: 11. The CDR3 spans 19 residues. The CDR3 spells CATSESPGGLAGGRNEQFL. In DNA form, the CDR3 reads TGTGCCACCAGTGAATCCCCCGGGGGACTAGCGGGGGGGCGCAATGAGCAGTTCTTA.

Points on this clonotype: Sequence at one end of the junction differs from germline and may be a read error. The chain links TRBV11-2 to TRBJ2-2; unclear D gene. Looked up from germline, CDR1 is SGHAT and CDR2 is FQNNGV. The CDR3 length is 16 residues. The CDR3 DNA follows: TGTCCCAGCAACTTAGTTCCAGGCAGGAACACCGGGGAGCTGTTTTTT. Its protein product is CPSNLVPGRNTGELFF. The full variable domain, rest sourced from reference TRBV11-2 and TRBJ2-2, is EAGVAQSPRYKIIEKRQSVAFWCNPISGHATLYWYQQILGQGPKLLIQFQNNGVVDDSQLPKDRFSAERLKGVDSTLKIQPAKLEDSAVYLCPSNLVPGRNTGELFFGEGSRLTVL.

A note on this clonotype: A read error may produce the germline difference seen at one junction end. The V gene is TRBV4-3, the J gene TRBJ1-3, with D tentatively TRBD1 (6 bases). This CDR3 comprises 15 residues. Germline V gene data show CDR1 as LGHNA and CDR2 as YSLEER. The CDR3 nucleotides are TGCCCCAGCAGCCCGATACCGGGGGCAGGGGTCCCCATATATTTT. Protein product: CPSSPIPGAGVPIYF.

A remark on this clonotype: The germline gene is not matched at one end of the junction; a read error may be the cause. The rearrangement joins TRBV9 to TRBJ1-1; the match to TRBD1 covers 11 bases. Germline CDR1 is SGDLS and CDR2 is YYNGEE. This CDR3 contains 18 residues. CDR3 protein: CASSGTGTGGGKNTEAFF. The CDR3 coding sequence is TGTGCCAGCAGCGGTACCGGGACAGGGGGAGGGAAGAACACCGAAGCTTTCTTT.

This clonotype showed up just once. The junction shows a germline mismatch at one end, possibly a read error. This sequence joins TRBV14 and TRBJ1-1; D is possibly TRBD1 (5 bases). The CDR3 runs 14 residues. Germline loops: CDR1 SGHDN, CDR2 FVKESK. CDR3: CVSRAGRGGTEASF. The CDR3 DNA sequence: TGTGTCAGCAGGGCCGGACGGGGGGGAACTGAAGCTTCCTTT.

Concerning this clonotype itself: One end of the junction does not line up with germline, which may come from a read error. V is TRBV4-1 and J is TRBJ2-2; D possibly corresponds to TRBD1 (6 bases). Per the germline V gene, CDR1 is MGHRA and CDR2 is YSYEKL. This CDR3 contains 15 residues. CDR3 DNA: TGCGTCAGCAGCCGAGGAACAGGGTACACCGGGGAGCTGTTTTTT. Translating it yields CVSSRGTGYTGELFF.

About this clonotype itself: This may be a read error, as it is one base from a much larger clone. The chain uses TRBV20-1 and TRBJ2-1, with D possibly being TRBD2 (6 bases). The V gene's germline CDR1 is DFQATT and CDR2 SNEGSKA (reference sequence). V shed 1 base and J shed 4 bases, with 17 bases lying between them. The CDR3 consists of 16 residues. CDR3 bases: TGCAGTGCTAGAGTTCCTAGCGAGGCTTCATACAATGAGCAGTTCTTC. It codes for CSARVPSEASYNEQFF.

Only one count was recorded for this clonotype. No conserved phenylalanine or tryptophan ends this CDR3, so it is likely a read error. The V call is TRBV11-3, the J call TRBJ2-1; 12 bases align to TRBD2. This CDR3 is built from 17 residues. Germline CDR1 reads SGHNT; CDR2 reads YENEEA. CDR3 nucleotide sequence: TGTGCCACCAGCTTGGTGTTGACTAGCGGGAGCCACAATGAGCAGTTCCTC. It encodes CATSLVLTSGSHNEQFL.

CDR3 in amino acids: CSALDRFTAGLFF. In nucleotides, the CDR3 is TGCAGTGCCCTCGACCGTTTCACCGCGGGGCTGTTTTTT. The chain couples TRBV20-1 to TRBJ2-2; D might be TRBD2 (5 bases). Trimming stripped 6 bases from V and 13 bases from J, with 21 bases between. The CDR3 covers 13 residues. Germline-derived CDR1 and CDR2 are DFQATT and SNEGSKA (reference sequence).

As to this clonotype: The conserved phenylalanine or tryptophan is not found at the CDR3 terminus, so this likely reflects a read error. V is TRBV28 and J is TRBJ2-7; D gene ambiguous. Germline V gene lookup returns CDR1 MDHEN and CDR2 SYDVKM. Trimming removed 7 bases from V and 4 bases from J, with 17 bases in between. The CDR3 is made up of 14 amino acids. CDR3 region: CASTRIGLSYEQYL. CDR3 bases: TGTGCCAGCACTCGGATAGGGCTCTCTTACGAGCAGTACTTA.

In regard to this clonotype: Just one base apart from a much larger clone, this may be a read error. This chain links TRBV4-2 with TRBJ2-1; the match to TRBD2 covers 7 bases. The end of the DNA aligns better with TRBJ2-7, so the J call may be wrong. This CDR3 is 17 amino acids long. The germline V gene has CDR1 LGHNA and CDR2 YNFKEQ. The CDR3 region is CASSQEERLARVDEQYF. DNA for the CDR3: TGTGCCAGCAGCCAAGAAGAAAGACTAGCTAGGGTAGATGAGCAGTACTTC.

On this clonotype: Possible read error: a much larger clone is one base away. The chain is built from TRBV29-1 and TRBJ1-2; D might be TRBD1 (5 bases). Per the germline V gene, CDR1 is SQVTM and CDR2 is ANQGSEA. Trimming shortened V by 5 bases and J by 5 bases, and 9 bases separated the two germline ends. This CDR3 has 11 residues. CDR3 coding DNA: TGCAGCGTTCAGGGCCAATATGGCTACACCTTC. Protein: CSVQGQYGYTF.

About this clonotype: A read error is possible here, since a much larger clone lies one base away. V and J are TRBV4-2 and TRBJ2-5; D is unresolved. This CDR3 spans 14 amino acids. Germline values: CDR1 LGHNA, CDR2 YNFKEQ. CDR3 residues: CANSQDPLQETQYF. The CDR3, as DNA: TGTGCCAACAGCCAAGATCCCCTCCAAGAGACCCAGTACTTC.

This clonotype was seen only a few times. The CDR3 loop is CVTKAVGPDTQYF. For the CDR3, the DNA is TGTGTCACCAAAGCTGTCGGGCCAGATACGCAGTATTTT. This sequence joins TRBV28 and TRBJ2-3, with D unclear. The germline CDR1 and CDR2 sequences are MDHEN and SYDVKM. The CDR3 sequence is 13 residues long.

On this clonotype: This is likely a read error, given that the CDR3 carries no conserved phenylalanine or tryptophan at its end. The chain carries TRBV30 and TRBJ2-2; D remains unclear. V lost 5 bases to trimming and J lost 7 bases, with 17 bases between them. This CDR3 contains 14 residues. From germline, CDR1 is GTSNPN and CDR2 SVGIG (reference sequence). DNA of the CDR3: TGTGCCTGGGAGAGCGCCAGCTGGGTCGGGGAGCTGTTTTGT. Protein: CAWESASWVGELFC.

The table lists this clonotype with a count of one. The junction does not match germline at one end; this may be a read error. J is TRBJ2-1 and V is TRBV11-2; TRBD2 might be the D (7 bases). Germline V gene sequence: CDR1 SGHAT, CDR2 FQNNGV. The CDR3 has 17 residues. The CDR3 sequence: CARSPLLGGGHYNQQFF. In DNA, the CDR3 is TGTGCCAGGAGCCCCCTCTTAGGGGGGGGACACTACAATCAGCAGTTCTTC.

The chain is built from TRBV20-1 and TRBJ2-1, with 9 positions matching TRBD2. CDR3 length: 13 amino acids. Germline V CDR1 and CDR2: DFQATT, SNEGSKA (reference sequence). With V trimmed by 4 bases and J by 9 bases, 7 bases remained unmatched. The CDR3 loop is CSATSSGGIEQFF. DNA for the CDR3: TGCAGTGCTACAAGTAGCGGGGGAATTGAGCAGTTCTTC.

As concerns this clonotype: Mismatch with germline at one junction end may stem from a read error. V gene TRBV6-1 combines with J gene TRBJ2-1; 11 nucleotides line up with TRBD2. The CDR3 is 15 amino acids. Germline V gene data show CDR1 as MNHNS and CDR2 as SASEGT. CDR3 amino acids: CTSRQTSGGHNEQFF. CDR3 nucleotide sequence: TGTACCAGCAGACAAACTAGCGGGGGTCACAATGAGCAGTTCTTC.